The T cell receptor (beta chain) under discussion was sequenced for a study of blood T cell repertoires in COVID-19. Turning to the study itself: Researchers got acute and convalescent COVID-19 samples from the United States, Italy and Spain. T cells, B-cell-depleted T cells, or PBMCs provided the cDNA or gDNA that served as material.

In the study's own analysis: Estimates of nucleated cell counts were drawn from the amplification of reference gene primers. The method was immunoSEQ multiplex PCR; TCRdb's version includes in-frame clones alone and lacks a portion of them. For V, J and clone size, that table is used; D and trimming come from the DNA. The table includes around 52,000 clones, about 85% detected once. Per germline, CDR1 SGDLS and CDR2 YYNGEE. The junction had 8 bases not matched to a gene; V was cut back by 3 bases and J by 2 bases. This CDR3 comprises 16 residues. One Seattle source followed patients from active infection through their disease course.

The sequencing input was peripheral blood. This TCR came from a woman older than 75 with COVID-19, enrolled during active disease. The chain joins TRBV9 to TRBJ2-3; 8 bases match TRBD2. The CDR3 spells CASSGTPAGATDTQYF. The CDR3 DNA sequence: TGTGCCAGCAGCGGGACTCCAGCGGGGGCCACAGATACGCAGTATTTT.